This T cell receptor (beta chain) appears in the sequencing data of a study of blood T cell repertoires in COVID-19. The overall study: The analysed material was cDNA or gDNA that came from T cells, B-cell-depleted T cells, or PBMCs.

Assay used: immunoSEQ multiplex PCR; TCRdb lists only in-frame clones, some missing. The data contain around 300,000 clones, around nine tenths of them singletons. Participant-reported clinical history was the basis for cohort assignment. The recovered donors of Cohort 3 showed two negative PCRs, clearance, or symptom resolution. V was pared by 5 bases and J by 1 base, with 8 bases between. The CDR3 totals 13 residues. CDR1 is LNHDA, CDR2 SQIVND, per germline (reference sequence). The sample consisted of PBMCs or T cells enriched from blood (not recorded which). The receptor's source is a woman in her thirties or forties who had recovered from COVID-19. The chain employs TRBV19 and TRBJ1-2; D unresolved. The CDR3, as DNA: TGTGCCAGTAGTGGGCAGAATAACTATGGCTACACCTTC. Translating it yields CASSGQNNYGYTF.